A single T cell receptor (beta chain) is shown here with its context. This clone's antigen is unknown. Base qualities are not recorded, but no much larger clone differs from it by a single base. The sample belongs to a study of blood T cell repertoires in COVID-19 (dated by TCRdb to the early 2020s). Describing the broader study: Samples covering the acute and convalescent phases of COVID-19 were provided by collaborators in the United States, Italy and Spain. Deeply sampled blood TCRbeta repertoires from subjects exposed to, actively infected with, or recovered from COVID-19 were included in the dataset. The samples were drawn from two sources: the first 160 participants of the ongoing ImmuneRACE study, and 1,200 or so subjects contributed by 6 global collaborators. The repertoires were released in a freely available public database meant as a resource for research on the immune response to SARS-CoV-2. HLA class I and class II types, where available, came from metadata supplied by the sample provider rather than from assay-based typing. The prospective study material was composed of cDNA or gDNA derived from T cells, B-cell-depleted T cells, or PBMCs. Nearly every sample came with metadata listing a de-identified subject ID, COVID-19 status, age in years and sex. Study-level results and caveats: The quantity of clinical and demographic metadata differed by source and by participant and was supplied without curation.

The immunoSEQ Assay, a bias-controlled multiplex PCR, was used to amplify TCRbeta CDR3 regions from genomic DNA. The source study handled its data this way. The number of nucleated cells in each sample was estimated from the amplification of reference gene primers within the assay. To quantify the absolute abundance of each unique TCRbeta CDR3 rearrangement, sequence reads were collapsed and filtered. For each sample, productive Simpson clonality was calculated as the square root of Simpson's diversity index across productive rearrangements. TCRdb took this table from immuneACCESS and kept in-frame rearrangements with V and J called. Such tables lack part of the clones; where checked against another copy, unresolved V genes explain under half of the gap, and the rest is unexplained. That table is the source of V, J and clone size, and D and trimming were worked out from the DNA. This sample has 30,000 to 35,000 clones in its table, and over 85% of those were observed once. The ten largest clonotypes hold roughly 5.2% of the sample.

Each collaborating institution followed its own protocols to collect whole blood in K2EDTA tubes. Collaborator samples were shipped for TCRbeta analysis as frozen whole blood, isolated PBMCs, or DNA extracted from either sample type. Trimming removed 3 bases from V and 2 bases from J, leaving 11 bases between the germline ends. From the germline V gene, CDR1 is SGHRS and CDR2 is YFSETQ. Taken from cysteine to phenylalanine, the CDR3 has 14 residues. Solely the CDR3 DNA is kept, with 42 bases framed from the first base. This clonotype was sampled from a human donor in a cohort sampled during active COVID-19. Rearrangement joined TRBV5-1 to TRBJ1-1; no D gene call is confident. The sequenced sample consisted of peripheral blood. The nucleotide sequence reads as follows: TGCGCCAGCAGCTCCGTAACACCTAACACTGAAGCTTTCTTT. Its translation reads: CASSSVTPNTEAFF.